Sequencing of this T cell receptor (beta chain) was carried out in a study of blood T cells in healthy people across ages (dated by TCRdb to the mid-2010s). Broadly, across the study: In model experiments, template switching captured about one uniquely barcoded TCR beta cDNA molecule for every two T cells. To track age-related changes in TCR beta repertoire diversity, the study relied on deep sequencing normalized with unique cDNA molecular identifiers. Four age groups were formed from the donors: young (average about 17 years), middle-aged (more than 35), aged (around 68) and long-lived (around 80). For two donors (one aged 18 to 30 and one aged 80 or older), the study analyzed two additional independent replicas of 1 million unique cDNA reads from the same blood draw. The investigation overall reported the following: Donor CMV infection status was unknown, potentially confounding age-related changes in expanded clonotypes. There was a strong correlation between observed TCR beta diversity and the percentage of naive T cells measured by flow cytometry. Compared with the aged group, the long-lived group had more naive CD4+ T cells, fewer expanded clones and increased TCR diversity, a pattern suggesting age selection. Observed TCR beta diversity per million T cells fell roughly linearly with age, and a significant reduction was already apparent by age around 36. Bulk unsorted PBMC profiling prevented conclusive comparison of naive and antigen-experienced compartments. Total diversity estimates from one million sequenced T cells were considered lower bounds and underestimates.

Donors were 39 systemically healthy Caucasian individuals from Russia aged roughly 6 to 95 years. Each donor gave 8.5 to 10 milliliters of peripheral blood, collected into EDTA-treated Vacutainer tubes. Ficoll-Paque density-gradient centrifugation was used to isolate PBMCs, with at least 6.5 million obtained per sample. Trizol reagent was used to extract total RNA from PBMCs, with at least 5.5 micrograms per sample. For every donor, flow cytometry on a PBMC aliquot measured the percentage of naive CD45RAhigh/CD27high T cells. This clonotype was counted a single time. It lacks a known antigen. Base quality data are lacking; no much larger clone is found one base away. Library preparation was by 5' RACE. Sequencing instrument: Illumina HiSeq 2500. The second PCR ran for roughly 7 to 12 cycles and used a J-beta primer mix along with a sample-barcoded 5' primer. Each TCR beta cDNA molecule received a unique molecular identifier from a template-switch 5' adaptor carrying 12 random nucleotides. Each sample yielded at least 2.5 million CDR3-containing paired-end reads. All of the RNA was converted into first-strand cDNA using the Mint cDNA synthesis kit, with a TRBC-specific oligonucleotide serving as the primer. After uracil-DNA glycosylase treatment, a first 18-cycle PCR used universal primers M1SS and BC2_uni_R on all cDNA. Per the original workflow: For normalization, 1 million high-quality reads, each with a distinct molecular identifier, were randomly selected from each sample. Reads with shared molecular identifiers were discarded instead of being binned into consensus sequences. MiTCR, with a Q25 quality threshold and the strictest error-elimination algorithm, was used for CDR3 identification, clonotype clustering and error correction. A nonparametric unseen species model with Euler transformation was used to estimate a lower bound on total TCR beta diversity. The raw public data were reprocessed by TCRdb itself: fastp quality trimming at Q25, MiXCR clonotype calling, in-frame beta chains only. Rows are combined by CDR3 protein, so each entry shows the most common genes and DNA. What appears here as the V and J calls and clone size reflects TCRdb's work, not the paper's. The table for this sample lists about 780,000 distinct CDR3 sequences; under 30% of them were counted only once. Approximately 2.9% of the sample rests with the top ten.

Reading the germline V gene gives CDR1 SGHTA and CDR2 FQGNSA. From the cysteine through the phenylalanine, the CDR3 covers 13 amino acids. The CDR3 DNA has 39 bases and is translated from base 1. The junction shows trimming of 0 bases on V and 6 bases on J, plus 6 bases between the germline ends. This sample was also put to use in a study of T cells of mothers and their children. Looking at the second paper: Nine systemically healthy Caucasian individuals served as donors, namely three mothers together with their six children. cDNA synthesis used all of the extracted RNA, with roughly 1.5 ug of RNA in each 15 ul reaction. In the second PCR, the M1S primer added sample barcodes and 2-4 random nucleotides. Each mother yielded over 8.5 million TCR beta CDR3 reads and each child 2.5 million to 3.5 million reads. TCR recombination output is similarly shaped by thymic selection in related and unrelated pairs, with a minor effect exerted by inherited differences. Normalized repertoire overlap was always slightly but never significantly higher in related than unrelated mother-child pairs. No persistent microchimeric T cell clones were detected, at a sensitivity of roughly 93 clones per million clonotypes. The study used deep NGS to compare TCR beta repertoires of mothers and children, seeking features distinguishing related mother-child pairs from unrelated individuals. The mean age was about 38 +/- 4 years for the mothers and around 10 +/- 4 years for the children. After adapter ligation with NEBNext reagents, the libraries were sequenced on Illumina HiSeq 2000 with 100+100 nt paired-end reads. Mother and child libraries were prepared a month apart and sequenced in separate runs to prevent cross-contamination. For each donor, between about 450,000 and 2,300,000 distinct TCR beta clonotypes were identified. Naive TCR beta clonotypes were estimated from low-frequency clonotypes matched to each donor's FACS-determined naive share, without sorting.

The chain is encoded by TRBV7-2 joined to TRBJ2-4, with the D gene not clear enough to name. This clonotype was sampled from a boy aged 5-17 years in good health. What was sequenced was blood. The bases are TGTGCCAGCAGCTTAGCGCTTAGAAACATTCAGTACTTC. The resulting protein is CASSLALRNIQYF. Outside the CDR3, residues come from the reference TRBV7-2 and TRBJ2-4 proteins, so the full variable domain is: GAGVSQSPSNKVTEKGKDVELRCDPISGHTALYWYRQSLGQGLEFLIYFQGNSAPDKSGLPSDRFSAERTGGSVSTLTIQRTQQEDSAVYLCASSLALRNIQYFGAGTRLSVL.